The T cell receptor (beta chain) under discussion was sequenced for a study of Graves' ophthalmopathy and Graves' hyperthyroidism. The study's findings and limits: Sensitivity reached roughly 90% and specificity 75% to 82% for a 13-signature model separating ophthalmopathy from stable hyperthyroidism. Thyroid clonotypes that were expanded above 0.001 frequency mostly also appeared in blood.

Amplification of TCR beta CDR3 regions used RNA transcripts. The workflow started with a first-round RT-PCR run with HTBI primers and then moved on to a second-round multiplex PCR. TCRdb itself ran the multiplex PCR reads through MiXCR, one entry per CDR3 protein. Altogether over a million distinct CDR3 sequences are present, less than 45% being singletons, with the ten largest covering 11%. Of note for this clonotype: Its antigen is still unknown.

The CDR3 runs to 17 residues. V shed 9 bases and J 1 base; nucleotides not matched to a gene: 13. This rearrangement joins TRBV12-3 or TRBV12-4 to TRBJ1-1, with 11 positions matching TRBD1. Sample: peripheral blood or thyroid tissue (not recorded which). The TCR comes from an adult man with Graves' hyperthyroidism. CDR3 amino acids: CASRDTGTGGRNTEAFF. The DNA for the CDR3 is TGTGCCAGTCGAGACACCGGGACAGGGGGTAGGAACACTGAAGCTTTCTTT.